This T cell receptor (beta chain) was sequenced for a study of control samples from healthy donors and cancer patients. Only in-frame clones appear in the TCRdb table, and some are missing; sequencing was by immunoSEQ multiplex PCR. Of over 100,000 clones in the sample, about nine tenths were seen once. V lost 0 bases, J lost 4 bases, and 6 bases lay in between. CDR3 size: 13 residues. Germline CDR1 SGHAT, CDR2 FQNNGV. Worth noting for this clone: Other DNA sequences within the sample encode an identical CDR3.

Sequences were obtained from blood. The origin of this receptor is a man aged 18 to 35 in good health. The chain couples TRBV11-2 to TRBJ1-1; D not resolved. The CDR3, as DNA: TGTGCCAGCAGCTTAGAGCGGGGCACTGAAGCTTTCTTT. Its translation is CASSLERGTEAFF.